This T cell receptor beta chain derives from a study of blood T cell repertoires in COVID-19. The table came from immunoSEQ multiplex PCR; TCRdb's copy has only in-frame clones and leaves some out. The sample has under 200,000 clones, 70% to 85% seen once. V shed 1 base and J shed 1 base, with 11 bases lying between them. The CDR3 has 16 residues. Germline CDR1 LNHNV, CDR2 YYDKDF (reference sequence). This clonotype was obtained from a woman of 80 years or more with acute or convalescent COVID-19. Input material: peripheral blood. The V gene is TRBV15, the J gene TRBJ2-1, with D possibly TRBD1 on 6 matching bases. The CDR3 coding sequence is TGTGCCACCAGCAGAGGACAGGCGCTATCCTACAATGAGCAGTTCTTC. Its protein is CATSRGQALSYNEQFF.